The 16 T cell receptor beta chains below all came from one sample that was sequenced in a study of breast tumors, draining lymph nodes, adjacent tissues. Each CDR3 protein is one row after TCRdb ran MiXCR on the multiplex PCR reads. The sample records 140,000 to 150,000 distinct CDR3 sequences, approximately 29% being singletons. Breast cancer patients provided tissue from their axillary draining lymph nodes. Sample: axillary lymph node tissue. All receptors derive from a female donor with breast cancer. Some clones in this sample may be carry-over from other donors' samples.

Comment on this clonotype: With a much larger clone just one base away, this may be a read error. The chain has TRBV6-5 and TRBJ2-5; D not certain. CDR3 length: 12 residues. Germline CDR1 and CDR2: MNHEY and SVGAGI. The V end lost 5 bases, the J end lost 7 bases, and 11 bases lay between the germline ends. The CDR3 reads CASSHGFGTQYF. The CDR3 DNA sequence: TGTGCCAGCAGTCATGGCTTCGGGACCCAGTACTTC.

About this clonotype: No conserved phenylalanine or tryptophan ends this CDR3, so it is likely a read error. The chain joins TRBV14 to TRBJ2-1; the D is unclear. The V gene's germline CDR1 is SGHDN and CDR2 FVKESK. Trimming took off 4 bases at V and 4 bases at J, with 8 bases between the two ends. This CDR3 has 13 amino acids. The CDR3 region has the DNA TGTGCCAGCAGCCTGGTACTTTACAATGAGCAGTTCTCC. It yields the protein CASSLVLYNEQFS.

A note on this clonotype: Being one base from a much bigger clone, this may be a read error. The CDR3 here is CSAARTEIGATQYF. Written as DNA, the CDR3 is TGCAGTGCAGCCAGGACGGAGATAGGGGCGACCCAGTACTTC. The gene calls are TRBV20-1 and TRBJ2-5; perhaps TRBD1 as D (5 bases). CDR3 length: 14 residues. With 6 bases removed from V and 7 bases from J, the gap between germline ends came to 21 bases. Germline CDR1 and CDR2: DFQATT and SNEGSKA (reference sequence).

The J gene is TRBJ2-5, the V gene TRBV7-3; the D is unclear. The J call may not be correct, given that the DNA end is closer to TRBJ2-1. Germline V gene sequence: CDR1 SGHTA, CDR2 FQGTGA. This CDR3 region has 15 residues. The CDR3 coding sequence is TGTGCCAGCAGCAGTGGTATGGGGATAAAAGAGACCCAGTTCTTC. Translating it yields CASSSGMGIKETQFF.

The chain joins TRBV11-2 to TRBJ1-1, with TRBD1 as a possible D gene (6 bases). The V end was cut by 4 bases, the J end by 1 base, with 13 bases between. The CDR3 loop spans 15 amino acids. Per the germline V gene, CDR1 is SGHAT and CDR2 is FQNNGV. The CDR3 DNA reads TGTGCCAGCAGCTCGAGGGCCAGGGGGAACACTGAAGCTTTCTTT. The encoded protein is CASSSRARGNTEAFF.

This clonotype showed up many times. The chain carries TRBV27 and TRBJ1-2; 9 bases map to TRBD1. The V segment lost 7 bases and the J segment 4 bases; nucleotides outside the gene matches: 13. The CDR3 contains 16 residues. Germline V gene lookup returns CDR1 MNHEY and CDR2 SMNVEV (reference sequence). The CDR3 region is CASMRGQGGGGYGYTF. DNA of the CDR3: TGTGCCAGCATGAGGGGACAGGGTGGGGGTGGCTATGGCTACACCTTC.

The chain couples TRBV27 to TRBJ1-1, with TRBD1 matching 8 bases. Trimming at V came to 5 bases and at J to 8 bases, leaving 1 base not matched to a gene. The CDR3 is 11 residues long. CDR1 is MNHEY, CDR2 SMNVEV, per germline (reference sequence). The CDR3 DNA follows: TGTGCCAGCAGTACAGGGGGGGAAGCTTTCTTT. This codes for CASSTGGEAFF.

This clonotype came up many times. V and J are TRBV12-3 or TRBV12-4 and TRBJ1-6; D is possibly TRBD1 (5 bases). The ends were cut back, 6 bases at V and 9 bases at J, with 21 bases in the middle. CDR3 size: 16 residues. CDR3 sequence (DNA): TGTGCCAGCAGATATTTGAAGCGCCGGGGGAGTTCACCCCTCCACTTT. It codes for CASRYLKRRGSSPLHF.

This clonotype was counted many times. The rearrangement joins TRBV5-8 to TRBJ2-7; tentative D call: TRBD1 (6 bases). The germline CDR1 and CDR2 sequences are SGHTS and YDEGEE. V lost 4 bases to trimming and J lost 1 base, with 15 bases between them. This CDR3 spans 15 amino acids. CDR3 protein: CASSHTGIRSYEQYV. The CDR3 DNA follows: TGTGCCAGCAGCCACACAGGGATTCGGTCCTACGAGCAGTACGTC.

About this clonotype itself: A clone one base away is much larger, so this may be a read error. This chain uses TRBV7-9 with TRBJ2-6; possible D gene TRBD1, 6 bases. Trimming took 4 bases from V and 0 from J, leaving 7 bases between them. The CDR3 is made up of 15 amino acids. Looked up from germline, CDR1 is SEHNR and CDR2 is FQNEAQ (reference sequence). This CDR3 is CASSWDNSGANVLTF. In DNA form, the CDR3 reads TGTGCCAGCAGCTGGGACAACTCTGGGGCCAACGTCCTGACTTTC.

The J gene is TRBJ1-1, the V gene TRBV5-1, with D tentatively TRBD1 (6 bases). The CDR3 length is 14 residues. V was clipped by 5 bases and J by 6 bases, with 17 bases between them. Germline CDR1 is SGHRS and CDR2 is YFSETQ. CDR3 coding DNA: TGCGCCAGCAGGGAGGGGGGGCGCAACTCTGAAGCTTTCTTT. Amino acids: CASREGGRNSEAFF.

This clonotype occurred a few times. The rearrangement links TRBV3-1 to TRBJ1-5; 10 bases are a match to TRBD1. Germline V gene sequence: CDR1 LGHDT, CDR2 YNNKEL (reference sequence). V lost 8 bases, J lost 8 bases, and 9 bases stayed unmatched. The CDR3 spans 14 residues. Here the CDR3 reads CASGDGQGGKPQHF. The CDR3 DNA is TGTGCCAGCGGCGACGGACAGGGGGGTAAGCCCCAGCATTTT.

The sample holds many counts of this clonotype. The genes are TRBV6-2 or TRBV6-3 and TRBJ2-1; maybe TRBD1 (5 bases). V lost 6 bases and J 6 bases, leaving 18 bases between the germline ends. The CDR3 totals 15 residues. Germline assignment: CDR1 MNHEY and CDR2 SVGEGT. The CDR3 protein is CASRTRVSSSNEQFF. The CDR3 DNA sequence: TGTGCCAGCAGAACCAGGGTGTCGTCTTCCAATGAGCAGTTCTTC.

This clonotype was seen many times. The chain links TRBV30 to TRBJ1-2; D perhaps matches TRBD1 (5 bases). The CDR3 has 15 amino acids. CDR1 is GTSNPN, CDR2 SVGIG, per germline (reference sequence). V lost 2 bases and J lost 0, with 13 bases in between. The CDR3 coding sequence is TGTGCCTGGAGTAAAACGACAGTAGCTAACTATGGCTACACCTTC. Translation gives CAWSKTTVANYGYTF.

V is TRBV6-5 and J is TRBJ2-3; perhaps TRBD1 as D (7 bases). The CDR3 spans 15 residues. CDR1 and CDR2 from the germline V gene are MNHEY and SVGAGI. Trimming cost V 0 bases and J 4 bases, with 11 bases left between them. The CDR3 sequence is CASSYSQGGPDTQYF. As DNA, the CDR3 is TGTGCCAGCAGTTACTCGCAGGGGGGTCCAGATACGCAGTATTTT.

The chain has TRBV20-1 and TRBJ2-7; D perhaps matches TRBD1 (7 bases). Germline V gene data show CDR1 as DFQATT and CDR2 as SNEGSKA (reference sequence). V was shortened by 2 bases and J by 7 bases, with 18 bases between the two germline ends. The CDR3 extends over 14 amino acids. The CDR3 region is CSARPGGPVLEQYF. In nucleotides, the CDR3 is TGCAGTGCTAGACCAGGGGGGCCCGTCTTGGAGCAGTACTTC.